These T cell receptor beta chains were read from a single sample in a study of OX40 agonist ivuxolimab in advanced cancers. Repertoires were generated with immunoSEQ multiplex PCR, while TCRdb's copy carries only in-frame clones and drops some. The sample carries 55,000 to 60,000 clones, 75% to 90% recorded once. The source material was CD4+ or CD8+ T cells sorted from blood, sampled in a trial of the OX40 agonist ivuxolimab. These receptor sequences come from an adult with an advanced solid tumor such as melanoma, head and neck, liver or kidney cancer. CDR3s include the opening cysteine and the closing phenylalanine or tryptophan. A D gene is named only where the DNA matches it firmly. The listing skips clone size in some rows; elsewhere it reads once, few, many or a size class.

.,TRBV28,TRBJ1-6,.,TGTGCCAGCAGTGGGCTGGGTGGAAATTCACCCCTCCACTTT,CASSGLGGNSPLHF
.,TRBV6-6,TRBJ2-5,once,TGTGCCAGCAGCTTTCCAGGGCGGGAGACCCAGTACTTC,CASSFPGRETQYF
.,TRBV28,TRBJ1-5,.,TGTGCCTTGGGGAGCAATCAGCCCCAGCATTTT,CALGSNQPQHF
TRBD1,TRBV6-1,TRBJ1-4,.,TGTGCCACCACGGGACAGTTAGAGAGTGAAAAACTGTTTTTT,CATTGQLESEKLFF
TRBD1,TRBV5-1,TRBJ2-5,.,TGCGCCAGCAGCTTCGGGACAGCTCGCGAGACCCAGTACTTC,CASSFGTARETQYF
.,TRBV19,TRBJ1-2,.,TGTGCCAGTAGTGGGGACAACTATGGCTACACCTTC,CASSGDNYGYTF
.,TRBV10-3,TRBJ2-3,once,TGTGCCATCAGTGAGTCCGCAGGGCAAACAGATACGCAGTATTTT,CAISESAGQTDTQYF
.,TRBV25-1,TRBJ1-1,.,TGTGCCAGCAGCGCGGGGGGGTTGAACACTGAAGCTTTCTTT,CASSAGGLNTEAFF
TRBD1,TRBV6-6,TRBJ1-4,.,TGTGCCAGCAGTTACGGGACAGAAAATGAAAAACTGTTTTTT,CASSYGTENEKLFF
.,TRBV27,TRBJ2-3,.,TGTGCCAGCAACGCGAGAAATACGCAGTATTTT,CASNARNTQYF
.,TRBV10-3,TRBJ2-5,.,TGTGCCATCAGTGATGCACAAGAGACCCAGTACTTC,CAISDAQETQYF
TRBD1,TRBV28,TRBJ2-7,.,TGTGCCAGCAGTTTATTAGATAGGACAGGGGGCTTCGAGCAGTACTTC,CASSLLDRTGGFEQYF
.,TRBV5-1,TRBJ2-3,.,TGCGCCAGCAGCGAATACAGCGTCCGCGATACGCAGTATTTT,CASSEYSVRDTQYF
TRBD1,TRBV10-3,TRBJ2-1,.,TGTGCCAGCCTAACGGGACAGGGGGCCCGTGAGCAGTTCTTC,CASLTGQGAREQFF
TRBD1,TRBV6-5,TRBJ1-6,.,TGTGCCAGCAGTTATGTGGGACAGATTGATTCACCCCTCCACTTT,CASSYVGQIDSPLHF
.,TRBV19,TRBJ1-1,.,TGTGCCAGTAGTATAGGACACTCGTATAACACTGAAGCTTTCTTT,CASSIGHSYNTEAFF
.,TRBV15,TRBJ2-5,.,TGTGCCACCAGCAGCTACAGGGACTACCAAGAGACCCAGTACTTC,CATSSYRDYQETQYF
.,TRBV10-3,TRBJ2-7,.,TGTGCCATCAGTGAGTTAAGCTACGAGCAGTACTTC,CAISELSYEQYF
.,TRBV7-9,TRBJ2-3,.,TGTGCCATCAAGGACCCCATGATGGGTGATACGCAGTATTTT,CAIKDPMMGDTQYF
.,TRBV6-5,TRBJ2-2,once,TGTGCCAGCAGTTACAATGCGGGAAGGAACACCGGGGAGCTGTTTTTT,CASSYNAGRNTGELFF
.,TRBV30,TRBJ2-1,.,TGTGCCTGGAGTATGACTGTCTACAATGAGCAGTTCTTC,CAWSMTVYNEQFF
TRBD1,TRBV10-3,TRBJ2-1,.,TGTGCCATCACTGCCGGGACAGGGGGGTACAATGAGCAGTTCTTC,CAITAGTGGYNEQFF
TRBD2,TRBV25-1,TRBJ2-2,.,TGTGCCAGCAGTGAACTAGCGGGAGATTTGGGGGAGCTGTTTTTT,CASSELAGDLGELFF
TRBD1,TRBV11-1,TRBJ2-7,few,TGTGCCAGCAGCTTAGGGACAGGGGTCTACGAGCAGTACTTC,CASSLGTGVYEQYF
TRBD2,TRBV11-2,TRBJ2-1,.,TGTGCCAGCAGCTTAGGCCCTTTGCGGGAGGGCCGTGAGCAGTTCTTC,CASSLGPLREGREQFF
TRBD2,TRBV18,TRBJ2-1,.,TGTGCCAGCTCACGCGGGACTAGCGGGAGTACTGAGCAGTTCTTC,CASSRGTSGSTEQFF
TRBD1,TRBV2,TRBJ2-7,once,TGTGCCAGCAGTATTACCGGGACAGGGGGAGGGCAGTACTTC,CASSITGTGGGQYF
.,TRBV27,TRBJ1-5,.,TGTGCCAGCGGATACCAATCTCAGCCCCAGCATTTT,CASGYQSQPQHF
.,TRBV6-6,TRBJ1-5,.,TGTGCCAGCAGTTACGTTCAGGGGCCGGGGCAGCCCCAGCATTTT,CASSYVQGPGQPQHF
.,TRBV5-8,TRBJ2-1,.,TGTGCCAGCAGCTTAAGTTCCTTGGACTTCTCCTACAATGAGCAGTTCTTC,CASSLSSLDFSYNEQFF